The 32 T cell receptor beta chains below come from one sample, sequenced in a study of tumor and adjacent non-tumor tissue in lung cancer. RNA was extracted from bulk tissue without any cell sorting. This non-tumor lung sample came from over 3 cm beyond the tumor edge. A modified ARM-PCR protocol with three rounds of nested PCR amplified TCRbeta. MiXCR, applied by TCRdb to the multiplex PCR reads, yields one record per CDR3 protein. The sample includes tens of thousands of distinct CDR3 sequences, just over 75% of them seen just once. Source material: distant non-tumor lung tissue. The receptors were gathered from a man aged 70-80 years with non-small cell lung cancer.

A remark on this clonotype: Sequence at one end of the junction differs from germline and may be a read error. This chain connects TRBV27 to TRBJ1-6, with D perhaps matching TRBD1 (6 bases). CDR1 is MNHEY, CDR2 SMNVEV, per germline (reference sequence). The CDR3 consists of 15 residues. DNA for the CDR3: TGTACCAGCACTCCGAGGGGGTTGAATAATTCACCCCTCTACTTT. Protein: CTSTPRGLNNSPLYF.

The rearrangement joins TRBV6-1 to TRBJ1-1; 7 bases are a match to TRBD1. Germline V gives CDR1 MNHNS, CDR2 SASEGT. V lost 5 bases and J lost 7; bases outside the gene matches: 7. The CDR3 extends over 13 amino acids. The CDR3 reads CASSLDRFNEAFF. CDR3 nucleotide sequence: TGTGCCAGCAGTTTGGACAGGTTTAATGAAGCTTTCTTT.

With respect to this clonotype: The CDR3 does not close with the conserved phenylalanine or tryptophan, likely indicating a read error. CDR3 in amino acids: CASGLPGPRETQYL. CDR3 nucleotides: TGTGCCAGCGGTCTACCGGGCCCTCGAGAGACCCAGTACCTC. This chain connects TRBV12-3 or TRBV12-4 to TRBJ2-5; the D is unclear. This CDR3 has 14 amino acids. Trimming removed 8 bases at V and 4 bases at J, with 17 bases between.

Concerning this clonotype: Given the absence of the conserved phenylalanine or tryptophan at the CDR3 end, a read error is likely. This chain connects TRBV11-2 to TRBJ2-1, with 11 bases aligning to TRBD2. This CDR3 has 14 residues. Germline CDR1 SGHAT, CDR2 FQNNGV. The CDR3 DNA sequence: TGTACCAGCAGCTTAGCGGGGGGGGCCAGTGAGCAGTTCTCC. Encoded protein: CTSSLAGGASEQFS.

For this clonotype: Germline is not matched at one junction end, which may reflect a read error. This chain joins TRBV11-2 and TRBJ2-2, with a weak D call TRBD1 (6 bases). Per the germline V gene, CDR1 is SGHAT and CDR2 is FQNNGV. The CDR3 consists of 15 residues. This chain's CDR3 is CASEYRDLVAGDLFF. In DNA form, the CDR3 reads TGTGCCAGCGAGTACAGGGACCTAGTGGCCGGGGATCTGTTTTTT.

In regard to this clonotype: Germline is not matched at one junction end, which may reflect a read error. The rearrangement joins TRBV11-2 to TRBJ2-2, with a possible D match to TRBD1 (8 bases). Germline V CDR1 and CDR2: SGHAT, FQNNGV. The CDR3 contains 17 residues. This CDR3 reads CVSSFYRGGFKTGELFF. For the CDR3, the DNA is TGTGTCAGCAGCTTCTACAGGGGGGGTTTCAAAACCGGGGAGCTGTTTTTT.

On this clonotype: A much more abundant neighbour one base away suggests this may be a read error. Since no conserved phenylalanine or tryptophan closes the CDR3, a read error is the likely cause. The chain carries TRBV5-4 and TRBJ2-1; weak D call: TRBD1 (7 bases). The ends were cut back, 4 bases at V and 9 bases at J, with 23 bases in the middle. The germline V gene has CDR1 SGHNT and CDR2 YYREEE (reference sequence). The CDR3 consists of 16 residues. The CDR3 sequence: CASSGMGGNNRGEQFL. In DNA, the CDR3 is TGTGCCAGCAGCGGGATGGGGGGCAACAACAGGGGTGAGCAGTTCCTC.

With respect to this clonotype: Without the conserved terminal phenylalanine or tryptophan, this CDR3 likely stems from a read error. The gene calls are TRBV29-1 and TRBJ2-3, with D unclear. The CDR3 sequence is 13 residues long. The V end was cut by 5 bases, the J end by 1 base, with 10 bases between. Germline V gives CDR1 SQVTM, CDR2 ANQGSEA. CDR3 sequence: CSVSGQGTDTQYY. CDR3 bases: TGCAGCGTTTCTGGGCAGGGCACAGATACGCAGTATTAT.

At least ten counts were recorded for this clonotype. In DNA, the CDR3 is TGCGCCAGCAGCCAAGTGAGGGGGTTGGACGAGCAGTACTTC. This encodes CASSQVRGLDEQYF. This chain links TRBV4-1 with TRBJ2-7; D is perhaps TRBD1 (6 bases). V was cut by 1 base and J by 5 bases, with 12 bases left in between. Germline loops: CDR1 MGHRA, CDR2 YSYEKL. The length of the CDR3 is 14 residues.

Remarks on this clonotype: Since no conserved phenylalanine or tryptophan closes the CDR3, a read error is the likely cause. V usage is TRBV11-3 and J usage is TRBJ2-3; possible D gene TRBD2, 5 bases. The length of the CDR3 is 15 residues. The germline V gene has CDR1 SGHNT and CDR2 YENEEA. For the CDR3, the DNA is TGTACCAGCACCCGTCGGGAAGTATGCACAGATACGCAGTATTGT. This sequence encodes CTSTRREVCTDTQYC.

This rearrangement joins TRBV6-1 to TRBJ2-3; unclear D gene. This CDR3 comprises 12 residues. Germline CDR1 MNHNS, CDR2 SASEGT. In DNA, the CDR3 is TGTGCTGGCAGTGAATCCAGTTTTACCCAGTATTTT. Translation: CAGSESSFTQYF.

Concerning this clonotype: At one boundary the junction diverges from the germline segment, which might be a read error. The chain employs TRBV12-3 or TRBV12-4 and TRBJ2-2, with 10 bases matching TRBD2. The CDR3 covers 16 residues. This CDR3 is CASSFIAGGYTGELFF. Here the CDR3 DNA reads TGTGCCAGTAGTTTCATAGCGGGAGGCTACACCGGGGAGCTGTTTTTT.

Details on this clonotype: At one of its ends the junction is not consistent with the germline gene, which may arise from a read error. This CDR3 is CASSKGVEGSTEAFF. The CDR3 nucleotides read TGTGCCAGCAGCAAGGGGGTTGAGGGTAGTACTGAAGCATTCTTT. The rearrangement links TRBV4-2 to TRBJ1-1, with D tentatively TRBD1 (6 bases). The CDR3 is 15 amino acids. In germline, CDR1 is LGHNA, CDR2 YNFKEQ.

The chain's CDR3 is CARNIGNEQFF. The CDR3 region has the DNA TGTGCCAGGAATATCGGTAATGAGCAGTTCTTC. The rearrangement links TRBV6-5 to TRBJ2-1; D is uncertain. V lost 9 bases to trimming and J lost 7 bases, with 10 bases between them. This CDR3 is built from 11 residues. The germline V gene encodes CDR1 MNHEY and CDR2 SVGAGI.

In the case of this clonotype: Its ends do not fully match the called genes, so a read error is possible. The V and J genes are TRBV5-4 and TRBJ1-2; D is possibly TRBD1 (5 bases). The CDR3 runs 16 residues. Germline V lookup: CDR1 SGHNT, CDR2 YYREEE (reference sequence). The CDR3 here is CANSLDGRERLMDYTF. The CDR3 DNA sequence: TGTGCCAACAGCTTGGATGGCAGGGAGAGGTTAATGGACTACACCTTC. The variable domain in full, completed from reference TRBV5-4 and TRBJ1-2, reads ETGVTQSPTHLIKTRGQQVTLRCSSQSGHNTVSWYQQALGQGPQFIFQYYREEENGRGNFPPRFSGLQFPNYSSELNVNALELDDSALYLCANSLDGRERLMDYTFGSGTRLTVV.

Comment on this clonotype: One end of the junction is discordant with germline, which a read error may explain. The chain joins TRBV28 to TRBJ2-2; TRBD2 aligns across 8 bases. This CDR3 is 17 amino acids long. CDR1 is MDHEN and CDR2 is SYDVKM in the germline V gene. The CDR3 nucleotides are TGTGCCAACAGTTTAGGAGCGGGGGCTCCGCACCCCGGGGAGCTGTTTTTT. This gives the protein CANSLGAGAPHPGELFF.

Comment on this clonotype: Germline and junction disagree at one end, which may indicate a read error. The rearrangement joins TRBV6-2 or TRBV6-3 to TRBJ1-1; tentative D call: TRBD1 (5 bases). Germline lookup yields CDR1 MNHEY and CDR2 SVGEGT. The CDR3 loop spans 15 amino acids. The CDR3 sequence is CTSRPFVGQRREAFF. CDR3 sequence (DNA): TGTACCAGCCGACCCTTTGTAGGACAAAGAAGAGAAGCTTTCTTT.

Comments on this clonotype: At one boundary the junction diverges from the germline segment, which might be a read error. The chain has TRBV6-1 and TRBJ2-2, with D tentatively TRBD1 or TRBD2 (5 bases each). The germline V gene encodes CDR1 MNHNS and CDR2 SASEGT. CDR3 length: 14 amino acids. DNA for the CDR3: TGTGCCACCAGTAACAGGCTTTACACCGGGGAGCTATTTTTT. It is translated as CATSNRLYTGELFF.

The chain carries TRBV29-1 and TRBJ1-2; 9 bases are a match to TRBD1. The length of the CDR3 is 15 residues. Germline V gene data show CDR1 as SQVTM and CDR2 as ANQGSEA. With V trimmed by 7 bases and J by 0 bases, 9 bases remained unmatched. CDR3 residues: CSESGTGRANYGYTF. CDR3 nucleotides: TGCAGCGAGTCAGGGACAGGGCGAGCTAACTATGGCTACACCTTC.

On this clonotype: The junction and the germline gene differ at one end; a read error may be behind it. The CDR3 nucleotides read TGTGCGAGCAGTGAGACAGGGAGGCAGACCCAGTACTTC. This encodes CASSETGRQTQYF. J is TRBJ2-5 and V is TRBV6-1, with D possibly TRBD1 on 7 matching bases. Germline CDR1 MNHNS, CDR2 SASEGT. This CDR3 spans 13 amino acids.

Note on this clonotype: The junction differs from germline at one of its ends, possibly a read error. This chain links TRBV11-2 with TRBJ1-1; D possibly corresponds to TRBD1 (6 bases). Germline loops: CDR1 SGHAT, CDR2 FQNNGV. The CDR3 totals 15 residues. CDR3 protein: CARSPPNVGDTEALF. The CDR3 region has the DNA TGTGCCAGAAGCCCCCCCAACGTTGGGGACACTGAAGCTCTCTTT.

The chain joins TRBV6-1 to TRBJ1-3; unclear D gene. Germline CDR1 and CDR2: MNHNS and SASEGT. This CDR3 contains 15 residues. DNA for the CDR3: TGTCTCAGCAGTGATCCACCCCGCGGAGGAAACACCATATATTTT. As protein: CLSSDPPRGGNTIYF.

Concerning this clonotype: Its ends do not fully match the called genes, so a read error is possible. J is TRBJ1-6 and V is TRBV11-2; 10 bases match TRBD1. The CDR3 has 17 residues. Per germline, CDR1 SGHAT and CDR2 FQNNGV. This chain's CDR3 is CASSLVRQGANNSSLHF. The CDR3 bases are TGTGCTAGCAGCTTAGTCCGACAGGGGGCTAATAATTCATCCCTCCACTTT.

To note about this clonotype: Its ends do not fully match the called genes, so a read error is possible. V and J are TRBV6-6 and TRBJ1-1, with TRBD1 as a possible D gene (6 bases). The CDR3 contains 13 residues. The germline CDR1 and CDR2 sequences are MNHNY and SVGAGI (reference sequence). The CDR3 protein is CASRLGAKNEAFF. CDR3 DNA: TGTGCAAGCAGACTGGGGGCAAAAAATGAAGCTTTCTTT.

Turning to this clonotype: A much larger clone sits a single nucleotide away, making a read error possible. This chain links TRBV30 with TRBJ1-1, with D unresolved. Trimming pared 2 bases from V and 11 bases from J, leaving 18 bases between. The CDR3 is 13 residues long. Looked up from germline, CDR1 is GTSNPN and CDR2 is SVGIG (reference sequence). For the CDR3, the DNA is TGTGCCTGGAGTCTACAAATTTGGGTGAGCGCTTTCTTT. It codes for CAWSLQIWVSAFF.

As for this clonotype: A much more abundant neighbour one base away suggests this may be a read error. The chain couples TRBV24-1 to TRBJ2-1, with TRBD2 identical over 10 bases. This CDR3 spans 16 amino acids. Germline CDR1 reads KGHDR; CDR2 reads SFDVKD. CDR3 amino acids: CTTSDLLAGAGNEQFF. CDR3 coding DNA: TGTACCACCAGTGATTTGCTAGCGGGGGCCGGGAATGAGCAGTTCTTC.

On this clonotype itself: Because the CDR3 is missing its conserved closing phenylalanine or tryptophan, this is likely a read error. The chain couples TRBV20-1 to TRBJ2-3; D unresolved. The CDR3 has 14 residues. Germline assignment: CDR1 DFQATT and CDR2 SNEGSKA (reference sequence). V was pared by 7 bases and J by 6 bases, with 20 bases between. CDR3 residues: CSVKAQPITDTQYI. Here the CDR3 DNA reads TGCAGTGTTAAGGCCCAGCCCATCACGGATACGCAGTATATT.

This clonotype was picked up a small number of times. One base away lies a much larger clone, so this may be a sequencing read error. The rearrangement links TRBV10-1 to TRBJ2-1, with TRBD1 identical over 7 bases. The CDR3 totals 12 residues. From germline, CDR1 is WNHNN and CDR2 SYGVQD (reference sequence). The CDR3 DNA is TGCGCCACCTTGACAGGGTGCGATGAGCAGTTATTC. Protein: CATLTGCDEQLF.

This clonotype was seen just once. Compared with germline, one end of the junction differs, possibly owing to a read error. The chain uses TRBV11-2 and TRBJ2-3, with D maybe TRBD2 (6 bases). Per germline, CDR1 SGHAT and CDR2 FQNNGV. The CDR3 consists of 17 residues. CDR3: CARSSYSDTTSRDTQYF. For the CDR3, the DNA is TGTGCCAGGAGCTCTTACTCTGACACTACTAGCAGAGATACGCAGTATTTT.

Only a few counts were recorded for this clonotype. With a much larger clone just one base away, this may be a read error. The rearrangement links TRBV6-6 to TRBJ1-3; D is uncertain. Germline-derived CDR1 and CDR2 are MNHNY and SVGAGI (reference sequence). This CDR3 is 15 amino acids long. V was trimmed by 7 bases and J by 4 bases, leaving 17 bases between them. The CDR3: CASIYGTGPGNTIYF. In DNA form, the CDR3 reads TGTGCCAGCATCTACGGAACCGGGCCGGGAAACACCATATATTTT.

A word on this clonotype: A clone one base away is much larger, so this may be a read error. The rearrangement links TRBV25-1 to TRBJ2-3; the D is unclear. CDR1 MGHDK and CDR2 SYGVNS come from the germline V gene. The CDR3 length is 13 residues. CDR3 sequence (DNA): TGTGCCAGCGGTGAATGGATCACAGATACGCAGTATTTT. Translation gives CASGEWITDTQYF.

A note on this clonotype: The conserved phenylalanine or tryptophan is not found at the CDR3 terminus, so this likely reflects a read error. V is TRBV4-1 and J is TRBJ2-7; 9 nucleotides match TRBD2. Germline V lookup: CDR1 MGHRA, CDR2 YSYEKL. The CDR3 consists of 16 residues. The DNA for the CDR3 is TGCGTCAGCAGCCGGACACTAGCGGGTGAGGGGGACGATCAGTACTTA. This gives the protein CVSSRTLAGEGDDQYL.